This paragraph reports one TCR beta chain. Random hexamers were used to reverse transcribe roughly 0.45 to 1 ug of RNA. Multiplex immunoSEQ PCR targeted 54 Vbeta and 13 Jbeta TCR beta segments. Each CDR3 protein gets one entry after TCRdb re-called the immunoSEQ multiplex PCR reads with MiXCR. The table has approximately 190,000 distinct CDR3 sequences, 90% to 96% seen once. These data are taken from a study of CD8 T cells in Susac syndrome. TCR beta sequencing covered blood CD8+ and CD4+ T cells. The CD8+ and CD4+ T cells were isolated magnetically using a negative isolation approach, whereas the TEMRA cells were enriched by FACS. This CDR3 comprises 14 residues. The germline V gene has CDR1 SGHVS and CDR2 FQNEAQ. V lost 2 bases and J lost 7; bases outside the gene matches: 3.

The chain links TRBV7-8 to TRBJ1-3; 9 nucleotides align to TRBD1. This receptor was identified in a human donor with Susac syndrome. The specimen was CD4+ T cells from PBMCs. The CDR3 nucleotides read TGTGCCAGCAGCTTAAGGGACAGGGATAACACCATATATTTT. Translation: CASSLRDRDNTIYF. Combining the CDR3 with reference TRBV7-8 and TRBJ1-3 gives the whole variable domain GAGVSQSPRYKVAKRGQDVALRCDPISGHVSLFWYQQALGQGPEFLTYFQNEAQLDKSGLPSDRFFAERPEGSVSTLKIQRTQQEDSAVYLCASSLRDRDNTIYFGEGSWLTVV.